A few counts support the clone carrying this TCR beta chain. What it binds is not known. This record belongs to a study of beta chain features in type 1 diabetes. Sequenced material consisted of expressed TCRB transcripts (all of the isolated RNA was reverse transcribed). Clones were read by immunoSEQ multiplex PCR, and TCRdb kept only the in-frame ones, dropping some. The data show about 150,000 clones, about 8% seen once. V was trimmed by 6 bases and J by 4 bases, leaving 15 bases between them. The germline CDR1 and CDR2 sequences are SNHLY and FYNNEI. This CDR3 region has 14 residues. Study findings and constraints: Shortening of TCRB CDR3s, moderate but significant, appeared in all four CD4+ subsets of Type 1 diabetes patients.

The authors sorted CD4+ naive, central memory, regulatory and stem cell-like memory cells via CD45RO/CCR7/CD25/CD127/CD95/CD27. Populations obtained by sorting all exceeded 95% purity. Material: central memory CD4+ T cells from blood. This sequence joins TRBV2 and TRBJ1-1; D is perhaps TRBD1 (5 bases). This clonotype originated in a woman aged 40 to 55 with type 1 diabetes. The CDR3 loop reads CASRRMDTRTEAFF. As DNA, the CDR3 is TGTGCCAGCAGACGCATGGACACGCGCACTGAAGCTTTCTTT.